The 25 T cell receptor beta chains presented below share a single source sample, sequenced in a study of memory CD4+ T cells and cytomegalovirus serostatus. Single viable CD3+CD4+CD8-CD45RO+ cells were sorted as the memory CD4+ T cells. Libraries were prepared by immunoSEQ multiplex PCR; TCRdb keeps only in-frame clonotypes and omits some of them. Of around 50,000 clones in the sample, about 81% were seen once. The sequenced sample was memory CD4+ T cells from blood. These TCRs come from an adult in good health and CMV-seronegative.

The CDR3 DNA sequence: TGTGCCAGTAGTATAGATAGGGAGACCCAGTACTTC. Amino acids: CASSIDRETQYF. The rearrangement links TRBV19 to TRBJ2-5; no definite D call. This CDR3 is built from 12 residues. Trimming pared 0 bases from V and 5 bases from J, leaving 4 bases between. The V gene's germline CDR1 is LNHDA and CDR2 SQIVND (reference sequence).

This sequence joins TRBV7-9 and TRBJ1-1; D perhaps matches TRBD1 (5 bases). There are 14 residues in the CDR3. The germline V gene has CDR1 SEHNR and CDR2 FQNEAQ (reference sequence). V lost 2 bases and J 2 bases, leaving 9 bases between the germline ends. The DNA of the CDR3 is TGTGCCAGCAGCTTACAGGGTGAAAACACTGAAGCTTTCTTT. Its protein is CASSLQGENTEAFF.

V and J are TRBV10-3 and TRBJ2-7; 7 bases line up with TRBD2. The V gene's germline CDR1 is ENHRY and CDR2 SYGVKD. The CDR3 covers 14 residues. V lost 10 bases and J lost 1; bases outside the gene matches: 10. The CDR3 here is CATNPGTTSYEQYF. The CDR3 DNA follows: TGTGCCACCAATCCTGGGACTACGTCCTACGAGCAGTACTTC.

The CDR3 here is CASSGTGRRSEAFF. In nucleotides, the CDR3 is TGTGCCAGCAGCGGGACAGGGCGAAGGTCTGAAGCTTTCTTT. The V call is TRBV9, the J call TRBJ1-1, with TRBD1 matching 8 bases. The V segment lost 3 bases and the J segment 6 bases; nucleotides outside the gene matches: 7. The germline V gene has CDR1 SGDLS and CDR2 YYNGEE. The CDR3 consists of 14 residues. The whole variable domain, remainder taken from reference TRBV9 and TRBJ1-1, is DSGVTQTPKHLITATGQRVTLRCSPRSGDLSVYWYQQSLDQGLQFLIQYYNGEERAKGNILERFSAQQFPDLHSELNLSSLELGDSALYFCASSGTGRRSEAFFGQGTRLTVV.

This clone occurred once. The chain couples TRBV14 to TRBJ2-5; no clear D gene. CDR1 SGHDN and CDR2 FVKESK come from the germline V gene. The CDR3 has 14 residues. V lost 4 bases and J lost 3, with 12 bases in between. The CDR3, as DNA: TGTGCCAGCAGCCCGCTCCGTACCAAAGAGACCCAGTACTTC. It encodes CASSPLRTKETQYF.

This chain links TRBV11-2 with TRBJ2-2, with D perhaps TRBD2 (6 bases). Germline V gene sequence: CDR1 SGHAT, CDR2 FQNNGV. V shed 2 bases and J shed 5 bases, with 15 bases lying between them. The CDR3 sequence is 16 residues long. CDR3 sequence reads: CASSLSGGVRTGELFF. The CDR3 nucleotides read TGTGCCAGCAGCTTAAGTGGAGGGGTTCGGACCGGGGAGCTGTTTTTT.

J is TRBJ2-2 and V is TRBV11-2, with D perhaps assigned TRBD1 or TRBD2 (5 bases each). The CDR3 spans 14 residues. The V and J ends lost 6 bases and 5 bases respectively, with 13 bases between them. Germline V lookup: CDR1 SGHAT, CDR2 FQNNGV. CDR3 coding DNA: TGTGCCAGCAGTTGGGTGGGACCGACCGGGGAGCTGTTTTTT. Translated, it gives CASSWVGPTGELFF.

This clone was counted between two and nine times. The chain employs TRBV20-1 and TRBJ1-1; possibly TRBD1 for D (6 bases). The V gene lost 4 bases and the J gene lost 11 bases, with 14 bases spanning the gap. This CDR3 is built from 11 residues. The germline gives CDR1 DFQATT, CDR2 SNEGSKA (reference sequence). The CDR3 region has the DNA TGCAGTGCTAACAGGGTAAAAACGGCTTTCTTT. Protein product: CSANRVKTAFF.

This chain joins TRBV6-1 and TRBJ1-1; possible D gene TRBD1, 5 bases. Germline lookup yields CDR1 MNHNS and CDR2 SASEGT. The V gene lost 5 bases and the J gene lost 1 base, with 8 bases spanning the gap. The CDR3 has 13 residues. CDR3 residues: CASSQGQNTEAFF. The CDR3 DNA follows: TGTGCCAGCAGTCAAGGACAGAACACTGAAGCTTTCTTT.

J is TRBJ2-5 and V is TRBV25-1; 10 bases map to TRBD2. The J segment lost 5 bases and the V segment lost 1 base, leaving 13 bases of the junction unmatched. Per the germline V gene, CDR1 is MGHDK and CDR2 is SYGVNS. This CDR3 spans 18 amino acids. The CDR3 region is CASSELLGSGRARETQYF. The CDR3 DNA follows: TGTGCCAGCAGTGAATTGCTCGGGAGCGGGAGGGCCCGGGAGACCCAGTACTTC. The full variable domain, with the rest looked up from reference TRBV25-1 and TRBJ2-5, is EADIYQTPRYLVIGTGKKITLECSQTMGHDKMYWYQQDPGMELHLIHYSYGVNSTEKGDLSSESTVSRIRTEHFPLTLESARPSHTSQYLCASSELLGSGRARETQYFGPGTRLLVL.

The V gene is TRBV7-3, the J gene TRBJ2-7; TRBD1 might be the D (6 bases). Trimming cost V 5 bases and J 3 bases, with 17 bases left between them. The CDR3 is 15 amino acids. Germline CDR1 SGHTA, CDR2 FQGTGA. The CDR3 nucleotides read TGTGCCAGCAGCCCCCAGGGGATAATTAACTACGAGCAGTACTTC. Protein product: CASSPQGIINYEQYF.

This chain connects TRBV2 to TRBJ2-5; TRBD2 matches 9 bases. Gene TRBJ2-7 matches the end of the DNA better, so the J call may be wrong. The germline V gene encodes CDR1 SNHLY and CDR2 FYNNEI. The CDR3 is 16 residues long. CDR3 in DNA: TGTGCCAGGGGGGGAGCGGGAGGAAGTAATTACTACGAGCAGTACTTC. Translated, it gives CARGGAGGSNYYEQYF.

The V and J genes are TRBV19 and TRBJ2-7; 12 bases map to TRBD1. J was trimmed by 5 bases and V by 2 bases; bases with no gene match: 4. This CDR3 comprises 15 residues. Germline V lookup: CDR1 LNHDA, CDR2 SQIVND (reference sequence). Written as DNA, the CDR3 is TGTGCCAGTAGTATAACCGGGACAGGGGGCAACGAGCAGTACTTC. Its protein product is CASSITGTGGNEQYF.

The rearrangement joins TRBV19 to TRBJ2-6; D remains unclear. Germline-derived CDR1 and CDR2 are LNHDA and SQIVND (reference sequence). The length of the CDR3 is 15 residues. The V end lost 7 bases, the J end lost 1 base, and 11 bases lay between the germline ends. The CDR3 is CASTPQVSGANVLTF. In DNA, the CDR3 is TGTGCCAGTACCCCACAAGTATCTGGGGCCAACGTCCTGACTTTC. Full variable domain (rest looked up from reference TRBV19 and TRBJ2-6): DGGITQSPKYLFRKEGQNVTLSCEQNLNHDAMYWYRQDPGQGLRLIYYSQIVNDFQKGDIAEGYSVSREKKESFPLTVTSAQKNPTAFYLCASTPQVSGANVLTFGAGSRLTVL.

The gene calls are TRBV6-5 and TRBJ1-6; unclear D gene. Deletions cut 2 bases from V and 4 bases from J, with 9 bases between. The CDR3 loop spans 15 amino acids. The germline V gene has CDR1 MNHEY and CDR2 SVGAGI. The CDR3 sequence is CASSYDGSYNSPLHF. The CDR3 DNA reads TGTGCCAGCAGTTACGACGGGTCTTATAATTCACCCCTCCACTTT.

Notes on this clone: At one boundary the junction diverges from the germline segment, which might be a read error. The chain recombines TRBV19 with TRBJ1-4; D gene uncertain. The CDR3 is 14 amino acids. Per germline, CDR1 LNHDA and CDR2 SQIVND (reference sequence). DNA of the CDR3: TGTGCCAGTAGTATGGGAGGGAACAATGGAAAACTGTTTTTT. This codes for CASSMGGNNGKLFF.

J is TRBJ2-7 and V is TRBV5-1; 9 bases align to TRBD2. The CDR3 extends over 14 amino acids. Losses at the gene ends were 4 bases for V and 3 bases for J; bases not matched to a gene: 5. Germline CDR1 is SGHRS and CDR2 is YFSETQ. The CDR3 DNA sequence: TGCGCCAGCAGCGTGACTAGCGGAGACTACGAGCAGTACTTC. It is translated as CASSVTSGDYEQYF.

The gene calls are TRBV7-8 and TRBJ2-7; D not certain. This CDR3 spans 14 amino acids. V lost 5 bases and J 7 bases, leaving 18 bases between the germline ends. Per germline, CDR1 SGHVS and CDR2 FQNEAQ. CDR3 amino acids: CASSVKMGEKEQYF. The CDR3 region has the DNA TGTGCCAGCAGCGTCAAGATGGGCGAAAAAGAGCAGTACTTC.

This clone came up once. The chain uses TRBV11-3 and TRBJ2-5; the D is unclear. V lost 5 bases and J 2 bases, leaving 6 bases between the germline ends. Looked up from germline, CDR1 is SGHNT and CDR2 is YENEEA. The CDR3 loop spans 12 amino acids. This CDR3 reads CASSLNQETQYF. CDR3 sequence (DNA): TGTGCCAGCAGCCTGAATCAAGAGACCCAGTACTTC.

For the CDR3, the DNA is TGTGCCAGCAGCGTTGGAATCGGGGATGAGCAGTTCTTC. This codes for CASSVGIGDEQFF. V usage is TRBV5-5 and J usage is TRBJ2-1, with a weak D call TRBD2 (5 bases). Trimming pared 4 bases from V and 8 bases from J, leaving 13 bases between. Germline V gives CDR1 SGHKS, CDR2 YYEKEE (reference sequence). This CDR3 region has 13 residues.

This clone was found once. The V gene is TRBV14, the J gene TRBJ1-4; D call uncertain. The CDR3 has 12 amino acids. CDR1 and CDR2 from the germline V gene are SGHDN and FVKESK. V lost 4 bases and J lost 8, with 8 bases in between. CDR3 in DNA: TGTGCCAGCAGCCGGGCAAGAGAAAAACTGTTTTTT. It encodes CASSRAREKLFF. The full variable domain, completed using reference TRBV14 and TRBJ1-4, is EAGVTQFPSHSVIEKGQTVTLRCDPISGHDNLYWYRRVMGKEIKFLLHFVKESKQDESGMPNNRFLAERTGGTYSTLKVQPAELEDSGVYFCASSRAREKLFFGSGTQLSVL.

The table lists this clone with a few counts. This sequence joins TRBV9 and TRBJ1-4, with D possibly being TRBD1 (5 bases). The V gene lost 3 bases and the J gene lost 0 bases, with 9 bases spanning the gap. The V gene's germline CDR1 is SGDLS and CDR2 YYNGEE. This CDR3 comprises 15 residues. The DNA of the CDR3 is TGTGCCAGCAGCGGGGGACTACCAACTAATGAAAAACTGTTTTTT. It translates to CASSGGLPTNEKLFF.

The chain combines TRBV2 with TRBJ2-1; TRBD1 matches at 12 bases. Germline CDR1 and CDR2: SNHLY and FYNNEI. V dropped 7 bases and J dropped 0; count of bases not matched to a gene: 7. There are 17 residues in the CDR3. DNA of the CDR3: TGTGCCAGCACCGGGACAGGGGGCTACAGCTCCTACAATGAGCAGTTCTTC. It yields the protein CASTGTGGYSSYNEQFF.

The CDR3 DNA is TGTGCCAGCAGCGCTGGATGGGGAGGGCCGGAGACCCAGTACTTC. Protein product: CASSAGWGGPETQYF. This chain uses TRBV9 with TRBJ2-5; 7 positions agree with TRBD2. Germline lookup yields CDR1 SGDLS and CDR2 YYNGEE. CDR3 length equals 15 residues. The junction had 10 bases not matched to a gene; V was cut back by 3 bases and J by 5 bases.

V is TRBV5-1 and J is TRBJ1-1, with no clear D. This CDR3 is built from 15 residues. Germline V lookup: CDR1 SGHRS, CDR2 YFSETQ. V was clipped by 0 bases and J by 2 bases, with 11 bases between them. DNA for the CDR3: TGCGCCAGCAGCTTGGAGCAGAGAACTAACACTGAAGCTTTCTTT. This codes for CASSLEQRTNTEAFF.